A single sample is the source of the 21 T cell receptor beta chains below, sequenced in a study of immune evolution from preneoplasia to lung adenocarcinoma. Clones were read by immunoSEQ multiplex PCR, and TCRdb kept only the in-frame ones, dropping some. Of some 6,200 clones in the sample, around 79% are singletons; the top ten hold roughly a fifth. Sequencing was performed on FFPE adjacent normal lung tissue. The receptors originated from a person aged 60-80 years with lung adenocarcinoma.

The chain uses TRBV7-9 and TRBJ2-5; TRBD1 is a possible D gene (6 bases). This CDR3 is 16 amino acids long. The germline V gene has CDR1 SEHNR and CDR2 FQNEAQ (reference sequence). Trimming stripped 1 base from V and 4 bases from J, with 16 bases between. CDR3 DNA: TGTGCCAGCAGCTTAGGGGTACAGGGAAGGGGAGAGACCCAGTACTTC. Encoded protein: CASSLGVQGRGETQYF.

This clone was seen more than once but under ten times. The rearrangement links TRBV7-9 to TRBJ2-2; TRBD1 or TRBD2 may be the D gene (5 bases each). CDR1 and CDR2 from the germline V gene are SEHNR and FQNEAQ (reference sequence). The CDR3 is made up of 14 amino acids. Trimming left V 3 bases short and J 4 bases short, with 9 bases between. The CDR3 sequence is CASSFVGGTGELFF. Here the CDR3 DNA reads TGTGCCAGCAGCTTTGTTGGGGGCACCGGGGAGCTGTTTTTT.

V gene TRBV15 combines with J gene TRBJ2-7; TRBD1 agrees at 9 bases. From germline, CDR1 is LNHNV and CDR2 YYDKDF (reference sequence). Germline trimming cut 1 base from V and 4 bases from J; bases unmatched to any gene: 5. The CDR3 loop spans 15 amino acids. The CDR3 region is CATSRGTGGIYEQYF. The CDR3 coding sequence is TGTGCCACCAGCAGAGGCACAGGGGGCATATACGAGCAGTACTTC.

The chain employs TRBV4-3 and TRBJ2-7; 8 bases fit TRBD1. CDR3 size: 17 residues. Germline V gene lookup returns CDR1 LGHNA and CDR2 YSLEER. V was pared by 0 bases and J by 6 bases, with 13 bases of the junction left unmatched. CDR3 DNA sequence: TGCGCCAGCAGCCAAGAACCCTGGCCAGGGGGCATGGGCGAGCAGTACTTC. It yields the protein CASSQEPWPGGMGEQYF.

The rearrangement uses TRBV7-8 and TRBJ2-1, with 7 nucleotides matching TRBD2. After removal of 1 base from V and 8 bases from J, the junction contained 8 bases not matched to a gene. The CDR3 extends over 15 amino acids. Germline V gene lookup returns CDR1 SGHVS and CDR2 FQNEAQ. The CDR3 protein is CASSLDAGVVDEQFF. DNA for the CDR3: TGTGCCAGCAGCTTAGACGCGGGAGTAGTAGATGAGCAGTTCTTC.

CDR3 loop: CASSSSRGLGNQPQHF. In nucleotides, the CDR3 is TGTGCCAGCAGTTCTAGCCGCGGTTTGGGCAATCAGCCCCAGCATTTT. The genes are TRBV6-6 and TRBJ1-5; D remains ambiguous. CDR3 size: 16 residues. The germline CDR1 and CDR2 sequences are MNHNY and SVGAGI (reference sequence). The V end was cut by 4 bases, the J end by 2 bases, with 15 bases between.

The rearrangement links TRBV10-3 to TRBJ2-7; 7 bases agree with TRBD2. The CDR3 is 15 residues long. V was clipped by 4 bases and J by 0 bases; unmatched bases: 6. From germline, CDR1 is ENHRY and CDR2 SYGVKD. In DNA form, the CDR3 reads TGTGCCATCAGTGGTGATGGCGGGAGCTCCTACGAGCAGTACTTC. It specifies CAISGDGGSSYEQYF.

V usage is TRBV7-3 and J usage is TRBJ1-1; D is unclear. The ends were cut back, 5 bases at V and 4 bases at J, with 5 bases in the middle. From germline, CDR1 is SGHTA and CDR2 FQGTGA. The CDR3 sequence is 11 residues long. The CDR3 bases are TGTGCCAGCAGCGAGGGCACTGAAGCTTTCTTT. Translating it yields CASSEGTEAFF.

The chain carries TRBV9 and TRBJ2-1, with 8 bases aligning to TRBD1. V shed 4 bases and J 7 bases; nucleotides not matched to a gene: 10. The CDR3 is 15 amino acids. Germline CDR1 reads SGDLS; CDR2 reads YYNGEE. CDR3 sequence reads: CASSRTGKVRNEQFF. The CDR3 DNA reads as TGTGCCAGCAGCAGGACAGGGAAGGTTCGTAATGAGCAGTTCTTC.

This clone was observed a single time. The chain links TRBV23-1 to TRBJ1-4, with D uncertain. TRBV23-1 is sorted into the ORF group, with uncertain function. The CDR3 runs 12 residues. V lost 0 bases to trimming and J lost 5 bases, with 1 base between them. The CDR3 DNA sequence: TGCGCCAGCAGTCAATCGAATGAAAAACTGTTTTTT. Encoded protein: CASSQSNEKLFF.

The chain uses TRBV4-1 and TRBJ2-7; 9 positions agree with TRBD2. Germline V gene data show CDR1 as MGHRA and CDR2 as YSYEKL. CDR3 length: 18 residues. Unmatched junction bases numbered 15, after V lost 0 bases and J lost 6 bases. The CDR3 reads CASSQETGTSSPRGEQYF. In nucleotides, the CDR3 is TGCGCCAGCAGCCAAGAAACCGGGACTAGCTCCCCTAGGGGCGAGCAGTACTTC.

The V call is TRBV4-1, the J call TRBJ1-6, with 9 nucleotides matching TRBD1. The CDR3 sequence is 15 residues long. V dropped 4 bases and J dropped 7; count of bases not matched to a gene: 5. Germline CDR1 is MGHRA and CDR2 is YSYEKL. This CDR3 reads CASSRTGDRNSPLHF. CDR3 DNA: TGCGCCAGCAGCCGGACAGGGGATAGGAATTCACCCCTCCACTTT.

This sequence joins TRBV6-1 and TRBJ1-4, with D possibly being TRBD1 (5 bases). V was shortened by 1 base and J by 4 bases, with 13 bases between the two germline ends. Per the germline V gene, CDR1 is MNHNS and CDR2 is SASEGT. The CDR3 loop spans 16 amino acids. The CDR3 nucleotides read TGTGCCAGCAGTGAAGGCCCAGGGTCGGGTAATGAAAAACTGTTTTTT. Translated: CASSEGPGSGNEKLFF.

The CDR3 region is CAWSVGEGAGNQPQHF. In nucleotides, the CDR3 is TGTGCCTGGAGTGTTGGGGAAGGGGCAGGCAATCAGCCCCAGCATTTT. The chain joins TRBV30 to TRBJ1-5; D perhaps matches TRBD1 (5 bases). The germline CDR1 and CDR2 sequences are GTSNPN and SVGIG (reference sequence). The CDR3 has 16 amino acids. Deletions cut 0 bases from V and 2 bases from J, with 14 bases between.

This chain links TRBV29-1 with TRBJ1-1; no clear D. The CDR3 runs 13 residues. Germline V gives CDR1 SQVTM, CDR2 ANQGSEA. V shed 7 bases and J shed 3 bases, with 15 bases lying between them. The CDR3 loop is CSAEASGDTEAFF. The CDR3 DNA follows: TGCAGCGCCGAAGCCTCCGGAGACACTGAAGCTTTCTTT.

In this sample, this clone turned up a few times. J is TRBJ1-2 and V is TRBV28, with 9 bases that match TRBD1. V lost 6 bases, J lost 2 bases, and 7 bases stayed unmatched. The CDR3 contains 15 residues. CDR1 is MDHEN and CDR2 is SYDVKM in the germline V gene. The CDR3: CASRPATGGNYGYTF. The CDR3 coding sequence is TGTGCCAGCAGGCCCGCAACAGGGGGCAACTATGGCTACACCTTC.

This chain joins TRBV6-1 and TRBJ1-2; TRBD1 matches at 9 bases. Germline V CDR1 and CDR2: MNHNS, SASEGT. V dropped 0 bases and J dropped 4; count of bases not matched to a gene: 12. The CDR3 totals 18 residues. CDR3 sequence reads: CASSEAESQGAVGYGYTF. CDR3 DNA sequence: TGTGCCAGCAGTGAAGCGGAATCACAGGGGGCCGTCGGCTATGGCTACACCTTC.

This rearrangement joins TRBV18 to TRBJ2-7, with D possibly TRBD2 on 5 matching bases. The germline V gene encodes CDR1 KGHSH and CDR2 LQKENI. The CDR3 length is 12 residues. V was trimmed by 3 bases and J by 2 bases, leaving 5 bases between them. The CDR3 protein is CASSPEAYEQYF. DNA of the CDR3: TGTGCCAGCTCACCGGAGGCCTACGAGCAGTACTTC.

J is TRBJ2-3 and V is TRBV20-1; no reliable D call. V was trimmed by 2 bases and J by 9 bases, leaving 9 bases between them. Germline assignment: CDR1 DFQATT and CDR2 SNEGSKA (reference sequence). This CDR3 contains 11 residues. CDR3 sequence reads: CSARPSPTQYF. CDR3 coding DNA: TGCAGTGCTAGACCTAGTCCAACGCAGTATTTT.

This clone was detected a few times. V and J are TRBV5-6 and TRBJ2-7; either TRBD1 or TRBD2 may supply D (5 bases each). Trimming stripped 2 bases from V and 6 bases from J, with 9 bases between. CDR3 size: 12 residues. Per the germline V gene, CDR1 is SGHDT and CDR2 is YYEEEE. The DNA for the CDR3 is TGTGCCAGCAGCTTCCAGGGAGTCGAGCAGTACTTC. This sequence encodes CASSFQGVEQYF.

The chain combines TRBV30 with TRBJ1-1, with D hard to call. V was pared by 4 bases and J by 12 bases, with 18 bases between. The V gene's germline CDR1 is GTSNPN and CDR2 SVGIG (reference sequence). This CDR3 is built from 12 residues. The CDR3 is CAWNSSARAPFF. The CDR3 nucleotides are TGTGCCTGGAATAGTTCGGCCCGGGCCCCTTTCTTT.